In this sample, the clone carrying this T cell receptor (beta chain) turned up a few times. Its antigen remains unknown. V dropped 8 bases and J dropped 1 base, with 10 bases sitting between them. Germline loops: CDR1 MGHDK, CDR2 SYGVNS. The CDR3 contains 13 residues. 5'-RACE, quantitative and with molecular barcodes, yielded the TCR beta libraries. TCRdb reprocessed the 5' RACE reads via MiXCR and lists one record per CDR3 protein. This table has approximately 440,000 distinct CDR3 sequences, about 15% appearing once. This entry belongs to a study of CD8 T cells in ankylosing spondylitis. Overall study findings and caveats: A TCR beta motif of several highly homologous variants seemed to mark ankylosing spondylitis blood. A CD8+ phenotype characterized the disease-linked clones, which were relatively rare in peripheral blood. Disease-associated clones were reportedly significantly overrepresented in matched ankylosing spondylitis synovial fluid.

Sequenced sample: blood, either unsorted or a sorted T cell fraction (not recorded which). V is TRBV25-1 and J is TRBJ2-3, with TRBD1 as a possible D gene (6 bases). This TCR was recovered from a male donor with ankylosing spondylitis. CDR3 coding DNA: TGTGCCAGCGACAGGTCGGGCACAGATACGCAGTATTTT. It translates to CASDRSGTDTQYF.